Listed below are T cell receptor beta chains from one sample, sequenced in a study of T cell responses to AZD1222 COVID-19 vaccine. Some clones are missing from TCRdb's copy, which holds only in-frame ones; the method was immunoSEQ multiplex PCR. The table has about 120,000 clones, 89% seen once. Sequences were derived from peripheral blood, sampled on day 0 of AZD1222 vaccination. The source of these receptors is an adult in good health. Each CDR3 is given with its conserved first and last residue. The order of the fields is V gene, D gene, J gene, clone size, CDR3 protein, CDR3 DNA. D genes are given only for firm matches. Only some rows state a clone size, as once, few, many or a class for expanded clones.

V: TRBV5-1
D: NA
J: TRBJ2-2
size: NA
CDR3: CASSLTRDNTGELFF
DNA: TGCGCCAGCAGCTTGACCCGGGATAACACCGGGGAGCTGTTTTTT

V: TRBV27
D: TRBD1
J: TRBJ2-1
size: NA
CDR3: CASITRGRNYNEQFF
DNA: TGTGCCAGCATCACGAGGGGGCGGAACTACAATGAGCAGTTCTTC

V: TRBV27
D: NA
J: TRBJ2-7
size: few
CDR3: CASSDGTFGDYEQYF
DNA: TGTGCCAGCAGTGACGGGACCTTTGGCGACTACGAGCAGTACTTC

V: TRBV9
D: TRBD1
J: TRBJ2-1
size: NA
CDR3: CASTLGTGSYNEQFF
DNA: TGTGCCAGCACCCTAGGGACAGGCTCATACAATGAGCAGTTCTTC

V: TRBV5-8
D: NA
J: TRBJ2-7
size: NA
CDR3: CASSPPWEQYF
DNA: TGTGCCAGCAGCCCACCGTGGGAGCAGTACTTC

V: TRBV11-2
D: NA
J: TRBJ2-7
size: NA
CDR3: CASRVIGRRIYEQYF
DNA: TGTGCCAGCAGGGTCATAGGGAGGAGGATCTACGAGCAGTACTTC

V: TRBV11-3
D: TRBD2
J: TRBJ2-7
size: NA
CDR3: CASSLGLAYEQYF
DNA: TGTGCCAGCAGCCTCGGACTAGCCTACGAGCAGTACTTC

V: TRBV5-1
D: NA
J: TRBJ2-7
size: NA
CDR3: CASSLEQSYEQYF
DNA: TGCGCCAGCAGCTTGGAACAGAGCTACGAGCAGTACTTC

V: TRBV7-9
D: NA
J: TRBJ2-5
size: NA
CDR3: CASSLGAGETQYF
DNA: TGTGCCAGCAGCTTGGGGGCGGGGGAGACCCAGTACTTC

V: TRBV28
D: TRBD1
J: TRBJ2-7
size: few
CDR3: CASEDRGDYEQYF
DNA: TGTGCCAGCGAGGACAGGGGGGATTACGAGCAGTACTTC

V: TRBV3-1/TRBV3-2
D: TRBD2
J: TRBJ2-7
size: NA
CDR3: CASSQGLAVIYEQYF
DNA: TGTGCCAGCAGCCAAGGCCTAGCGGTTATATACGAGCAGTACTTC

V: TRBV13
D: TRBD2
J: TRBJ2-2
size: NA
CDR3: CASSFGLAGGGPGELFF
DNA: TGTGCCAGCAGCTTTGGACTAGCGGGAGGAGGTCCCGGGGAGCTGTTTTTT

V: TRBV2
D: TRBD1
J: TRBJ1-5
size: NA
CDR3: CASAGGMGNQPQHF
DNA: TGTGCCAGCGCAGGGGGCATGGGCAATCAGCCCCAGCATTTT

V: TRBV7-9
D: NA
J: TRBJ1-5
size: few
CDR3: CASSGSRAGEDQPQHF
DNA: TGTGCCAGCAGCGGCAGCAGAGCGGGGGAGGATCAGCCCCAGCATTTT

V: TRBV24-1
D: TRBD2
J: TRBJ2-1
size: NA
CDR3: CATSDLRRGGSSYNEQFF
DNA: TGTGCCACCAGTGATTTGCGTCGCGGGGGAAGCTCCTACAATGAGCAGTTCTTC

V: TRBV5-1
D: TRBD1
J: TRBJ2-7
size: NA
CDR3: CASSETDRGEQYF
DNA: TGCGCCAGCAGCGAAACGGACAGGGGCGAGCAGTACTTC

V: TRBV7-3
D: TRBD1
J: TRBJ2-6
size: NA
CDR3: CASKGAGANVLTF
DNA: TGTGCCAGCAAGGGGGCCGGGGCCAACGTCCTGACTTTC

V: TRBV19
D: TRBD1
J: TRBJ1-3
size: once
CDR3: CASSIARGTGSGNTIYF
DNA: TGTGCCAGTAGTATAGCCCGCGGGACAGGGTCTGGAAACACCATATATTTT